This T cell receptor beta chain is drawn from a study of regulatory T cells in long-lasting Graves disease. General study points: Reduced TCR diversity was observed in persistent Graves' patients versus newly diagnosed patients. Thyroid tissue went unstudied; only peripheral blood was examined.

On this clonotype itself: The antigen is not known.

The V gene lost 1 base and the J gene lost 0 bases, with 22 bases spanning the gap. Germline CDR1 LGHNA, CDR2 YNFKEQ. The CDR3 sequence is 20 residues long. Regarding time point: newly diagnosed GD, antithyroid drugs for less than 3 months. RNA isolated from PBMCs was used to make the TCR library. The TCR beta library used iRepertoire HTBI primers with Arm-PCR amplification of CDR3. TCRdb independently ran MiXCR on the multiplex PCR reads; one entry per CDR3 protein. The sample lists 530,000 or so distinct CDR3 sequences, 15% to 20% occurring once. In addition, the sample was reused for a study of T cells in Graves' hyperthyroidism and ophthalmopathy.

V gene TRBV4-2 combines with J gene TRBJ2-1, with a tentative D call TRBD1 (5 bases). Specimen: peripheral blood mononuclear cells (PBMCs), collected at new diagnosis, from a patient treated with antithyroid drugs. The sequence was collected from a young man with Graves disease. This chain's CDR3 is CASSQVGRAAGLSSYNEQFF. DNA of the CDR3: TGTGCCAGCAGCCAAGTCGGCAGGGCGGCCGGCCTGAGCTCCTACAATGAGCAGTTCTTC.